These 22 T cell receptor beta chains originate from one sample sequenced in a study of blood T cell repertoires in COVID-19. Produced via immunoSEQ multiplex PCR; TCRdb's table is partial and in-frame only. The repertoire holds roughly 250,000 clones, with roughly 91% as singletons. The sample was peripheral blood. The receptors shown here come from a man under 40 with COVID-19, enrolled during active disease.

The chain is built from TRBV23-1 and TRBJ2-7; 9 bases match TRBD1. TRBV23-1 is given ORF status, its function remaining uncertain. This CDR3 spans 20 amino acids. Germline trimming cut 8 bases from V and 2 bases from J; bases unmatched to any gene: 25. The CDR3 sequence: CASEDTTGGTHPRFPYEQYF. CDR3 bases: TGCGCCAGCGAAGACACGACAGGGGGGACACACCCCCGGTTCCCCTACGAGCAGTACTTC.

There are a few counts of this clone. The CDR3 nucleotides read TGTGCTAGTGGAACCACAGGGGGACCGACACCCCTCCACTTT. Protein sequence: CASGTTGGPTPLHF. The chain has TRBV12-5 and TRBJ1-6, with 8 bases matching TRBD1. CDR1 and CDR2 from the germline V gene are LGHNT and FRNRAP. V was clipped by 6 bases and J by 11 bases; unmatched bases: 9. The CDR3 totals 14 residues.

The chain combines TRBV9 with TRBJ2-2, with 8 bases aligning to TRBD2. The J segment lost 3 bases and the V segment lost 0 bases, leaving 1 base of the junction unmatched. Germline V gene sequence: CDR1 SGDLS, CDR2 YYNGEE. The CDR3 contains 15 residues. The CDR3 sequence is CASSVAGGHTGELFF. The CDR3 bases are TGTGCCAGCAGCGTAGCGGGGGGGCACACCGGGGAGCTGTTTTTT.

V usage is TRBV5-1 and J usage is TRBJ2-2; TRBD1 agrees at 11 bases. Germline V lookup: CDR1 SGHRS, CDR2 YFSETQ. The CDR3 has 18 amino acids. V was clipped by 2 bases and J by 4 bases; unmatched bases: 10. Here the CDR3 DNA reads TGCGCCAGCAGCTTCCGGGACAGGGGGAAGTTTGGCACCGGGGAGCTGTTTTTT. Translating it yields CASSFRDRGKFGTGELFF.

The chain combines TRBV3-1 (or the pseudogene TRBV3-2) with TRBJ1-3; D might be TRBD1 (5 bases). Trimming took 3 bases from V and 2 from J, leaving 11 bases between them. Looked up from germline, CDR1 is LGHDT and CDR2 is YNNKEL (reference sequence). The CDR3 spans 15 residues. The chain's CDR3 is CASSHVGGAGNTIYF. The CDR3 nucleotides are TGTGCCAGCAGCCACGTCGGAGGGGCTGGAAACACCATATATTTT.

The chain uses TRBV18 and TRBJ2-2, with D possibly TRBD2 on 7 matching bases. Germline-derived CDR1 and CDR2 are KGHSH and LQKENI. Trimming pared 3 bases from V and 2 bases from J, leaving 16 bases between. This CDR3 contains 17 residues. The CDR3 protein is CASSPRGGGVNTGELFF. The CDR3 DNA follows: TGTGCCAGCTCACCCCGTGGCGGGGGCGTAAACACCGGGGAGCTGTTTTTT. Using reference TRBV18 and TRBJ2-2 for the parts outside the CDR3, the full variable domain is NAGVMQNPRHLVRRRGQEARLRCSPMKGHSHVYWYRQLPEEGLKFMVYLQKENIIDESGMPKERFSAEFPKEGPSILRIQQVVRGDSAAYFCASSPRGGGVNTGELFFGEGSRLTVL.

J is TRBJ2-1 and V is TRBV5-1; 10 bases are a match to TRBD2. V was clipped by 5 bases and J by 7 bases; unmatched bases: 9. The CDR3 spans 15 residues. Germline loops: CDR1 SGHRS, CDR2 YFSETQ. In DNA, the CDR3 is TGCGCCAGCAGGCCTCCTAGCGGGGGTTTGAATGAGCAGTTCTTC. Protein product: CASRPPSGGLNEQFF.

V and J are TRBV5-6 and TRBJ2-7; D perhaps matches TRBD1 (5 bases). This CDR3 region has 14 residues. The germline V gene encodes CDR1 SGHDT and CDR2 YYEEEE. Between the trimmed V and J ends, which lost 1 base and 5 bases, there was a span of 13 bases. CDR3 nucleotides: TGTGCCAGCAGCTTGTTCCCTCAGGGTAACGAGCAGTACTTC. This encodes CASSLFPQGNEQYF. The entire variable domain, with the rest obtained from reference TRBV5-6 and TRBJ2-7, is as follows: DAGVTQSPTHLIKTRGQQVTLRCSPKSGHDTVSWYQQALGQGPQFIFQYYEEEERQRGNFPDRFSGHQFPNYSSELNVNALLLGDSALYLCASSLFPQGNEQYFGPGTRLTVT.

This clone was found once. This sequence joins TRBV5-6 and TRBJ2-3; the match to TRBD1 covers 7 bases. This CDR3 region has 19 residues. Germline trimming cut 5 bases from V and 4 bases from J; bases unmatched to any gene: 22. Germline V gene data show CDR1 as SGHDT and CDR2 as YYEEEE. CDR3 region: CASSQTVSLSTGLADTQYF. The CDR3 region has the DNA TGTGCCAGCAGTCAGACCGTCTCACTGTCGACAGGGCTCGCAGATACGCAGTATTTT.

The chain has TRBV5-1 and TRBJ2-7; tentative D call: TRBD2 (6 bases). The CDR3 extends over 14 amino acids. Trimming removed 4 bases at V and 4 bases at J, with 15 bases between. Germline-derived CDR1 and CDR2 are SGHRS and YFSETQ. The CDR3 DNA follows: TGCGCCAGCAGCAAGGAGGGGTTGAGGTACGAGCAGTACTTC. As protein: CASSKEGLRYEQYF.

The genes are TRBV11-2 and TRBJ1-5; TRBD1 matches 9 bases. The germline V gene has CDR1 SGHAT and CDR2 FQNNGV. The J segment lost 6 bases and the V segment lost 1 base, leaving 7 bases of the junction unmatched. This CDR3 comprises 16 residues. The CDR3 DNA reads TGTGCCAGCAGCTTAGGAGGACAGGGGATGGGTCAGCCCCAGCATTTT. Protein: CASSLGGQGMGQPQHF.

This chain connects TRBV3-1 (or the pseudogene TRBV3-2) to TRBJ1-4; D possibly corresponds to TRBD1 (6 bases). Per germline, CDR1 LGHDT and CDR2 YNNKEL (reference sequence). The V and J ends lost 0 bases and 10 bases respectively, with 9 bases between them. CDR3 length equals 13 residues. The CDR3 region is CASSQEGASKLFF. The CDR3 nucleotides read TGTGCCAGCAGCCAAGAGGGGGCCTCAAAACTGTTTTTT.

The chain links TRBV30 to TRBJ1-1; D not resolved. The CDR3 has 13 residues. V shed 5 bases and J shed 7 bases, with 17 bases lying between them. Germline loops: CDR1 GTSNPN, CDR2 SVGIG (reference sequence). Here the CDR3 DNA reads TGTGCCTGGGGATGGACGGGAACAAATGAAGCTTTCTTT. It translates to CAWGWTGTNEAFF. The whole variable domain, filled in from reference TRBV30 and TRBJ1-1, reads SQTIHQWPATLVQPVGSPLSLECTVEGTSNPNLYWYRQAAGRGLQLLFYSVGIGQISSEVPQNLSASRPQDRQFILSSKKLLLSDSGFYLCAWGWTGTNEAFFGQGTRLTVV.

The CDR3 region is CASGPQNFNQPQHF. The CDR3 DNA follows: TGTGCCAGCGGTCCACAGAACTTCAATCAGCCCCAGCATTTT. The J gene is TRBJ1-5, the V gene TRBV27, with no clear D. In germline, CDR1 is MNHEY, CDR2 SMNVEV (reference sequence). The V gene lost 8 bases and the J gene lost 3 bases, with 14 bases spanning the gap. The CDR3 covers 14 residues.

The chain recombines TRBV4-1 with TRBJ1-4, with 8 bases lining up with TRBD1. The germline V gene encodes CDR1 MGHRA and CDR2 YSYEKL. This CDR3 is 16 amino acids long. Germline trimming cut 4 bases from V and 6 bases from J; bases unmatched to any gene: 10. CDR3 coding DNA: TGCGCCAGCAGCCTACACAGGGGGGAGGGAGATGAAAAACTGTTTTTT. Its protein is CASSLHRGEGDEKLFF.

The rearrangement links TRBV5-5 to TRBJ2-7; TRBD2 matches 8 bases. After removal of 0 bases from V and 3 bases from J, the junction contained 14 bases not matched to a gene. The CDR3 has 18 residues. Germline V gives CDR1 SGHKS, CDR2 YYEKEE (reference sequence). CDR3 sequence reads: CASSLGLGTRGFFYEQYF. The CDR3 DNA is TGTGCCAGCAGCTTGGGTCTCGGGACTAGGGGTTTTTTCTACGAGCAGTACTTC.

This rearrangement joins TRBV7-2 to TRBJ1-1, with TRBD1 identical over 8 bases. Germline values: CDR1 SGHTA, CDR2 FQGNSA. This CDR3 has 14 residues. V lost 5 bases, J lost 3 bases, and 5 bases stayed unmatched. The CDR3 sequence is CASSVTGGYTEAFF. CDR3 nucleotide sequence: TGTGCCAGCAGCGTAACAGGGGGGTACACTGAAGCTTTCTTT.

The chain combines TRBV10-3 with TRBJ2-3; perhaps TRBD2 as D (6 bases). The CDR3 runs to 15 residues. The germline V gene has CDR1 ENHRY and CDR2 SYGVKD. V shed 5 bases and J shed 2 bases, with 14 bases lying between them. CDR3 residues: CAISYSSEVTDTQYF. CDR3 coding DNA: TGTGCCATCAGTTATTCTAGCGAGGTCACAGATACGCAGTATTTT.

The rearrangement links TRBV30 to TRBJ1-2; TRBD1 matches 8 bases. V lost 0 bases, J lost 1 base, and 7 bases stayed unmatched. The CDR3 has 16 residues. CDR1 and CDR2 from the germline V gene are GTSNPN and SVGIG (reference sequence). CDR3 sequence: CAWSVRQGTLNYGYTF. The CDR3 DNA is TGTGCCTGGAGTGTTAGACAGGGGACCCTTAACTATGGCTACACCTTC.

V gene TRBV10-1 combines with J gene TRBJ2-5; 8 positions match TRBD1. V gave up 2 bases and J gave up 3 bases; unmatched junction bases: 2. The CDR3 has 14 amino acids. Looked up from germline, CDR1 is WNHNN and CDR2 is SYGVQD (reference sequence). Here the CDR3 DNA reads TGCGCCAGCAGTGAGACAGGGGGTAAAGAGACCCAGTACTTC. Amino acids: CASSETGGKETQYF.

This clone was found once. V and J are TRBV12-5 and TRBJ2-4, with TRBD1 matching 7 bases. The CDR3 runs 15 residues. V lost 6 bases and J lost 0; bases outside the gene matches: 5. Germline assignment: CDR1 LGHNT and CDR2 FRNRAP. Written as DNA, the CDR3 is TGTGCTAGTGGGCTCGGACAGGCAGCCAAAAACATTCAGTACTTC. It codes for CASGLGQAAKNIQYF.

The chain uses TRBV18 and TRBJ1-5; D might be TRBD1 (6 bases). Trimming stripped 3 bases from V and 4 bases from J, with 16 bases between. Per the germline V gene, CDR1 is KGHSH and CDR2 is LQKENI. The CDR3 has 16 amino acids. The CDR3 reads CASSPQSGTQNQPQHF. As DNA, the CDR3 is TGTGCCAGCTCACCGCAATCCGGGACACAAAATCAGCCCCAGCATTTT.